The clone carrying this T cell receptor (beta chain) was picked up one time. This entry comes from a study of shared clonotypes between healthy human individuals. Sorted-subset replicate PCR reactions contained 200 to 250 ng DNA, corresponding to roughly 29,000 T cell genomes. Profiling relied on immunoSEQ multiplex PCR, and the TCRdb table lists in-frame clones only, not all of them. The top ten clones hold about 0.13% of a sample with 2 million to 2.5 million clones, 85% to 95% of them seen once. Trimming left V 5 bases short and J 4 bases short, with 21 bases between. Per germline, CDR1 SGHAT and CDR2 FQNNGV. The CDR3 spans 16 residues. The study enrolled healthy HIV-negative adults without recent acute infections or vaccinations as donors.

What was sequenced was naive CD4+ T cells sorted from blood. Subset noted: CD45RA+ positively selected. The TCR comes from a man aged 18 to 29 in good health. This rearrangement joins TRBV11-2 to TRBJ2-7, with D possibly being TRBD1 (5 bases). DNA for the CDR3: TGTGCCAGCAGCCCCTGGGGCGGAACCTTTTCGTACGAGCAGTACTTC. Amino acid sequence: CASSPWGGTFSYEQYF.